This T cell receptor (beta chain) was documented in a study of T cell responses to AZD1222 COVID-19 vaccine (dated by TCRdb to 2020 to 2023). For the wider study: A total of 240 or so trial participants underwent TCR sequencing, of whom about 200 had received two doses of AZD1222 and some 25 had received two doses of the MenACWY control vaccine. Trial participants were enrolled by age into 18-55, 56-69 and 70-plus year subgroups, with approximately 150, 30 and 60 TCR-sequenced participants respectively. Points the paper makes about the study in general: The whole spike protein was spanned by vaccine-associated CD4 TCRs, and dominant responses were seen in regions 160-218 and 743-854. Nearly half of unique spike-specific TCRs reportedly recognized epitopes outside regions mutated in the B.1.351 and B.1.1.7 variants. A significant rise in spike-specific TCR breadth and depth was observed after two AZD1222 doses relative to day 0 and relative to MenACWY recipients. Most participants were white British and females outnumbered males, and the authors suggested that clonal diversity may have been underestimated. Conclusions about previously exposed vaccinees are limited, since just a handful of AZD1222 recipients were seropositive for SARS-CoV-2 at baseline. The 56-69-year group was small, and its depth increase did not reach significance, likely because of low power. No day 14 peak-response samples were available, so repertoires were characterized only after the peak T cell response.

The CDR3 holds 16 amino acids from the cysteine to the phenylalanine. The entry retains the CDR3 DNA only, 48 bases that are in frame from base 1. Concerning this clone: What this receptor recognizes is not known. Qualities for individual bases were not recorded, and no much larger clone is one base off.

The CDR3 regions of human TCRbeta chains were analyzed by immunosequencing. The original pipeline was this. Repertoire TCRs were checked for matches against a reference library of SARS-CoV-2-specific TCRs that had been generated using the MIRA antigen-specificity platform. Breadth was defined as the fraction of unique TCRs that were SARS-CoV-2-associated. Depth was defined as the fraction of total T cells that were SARS-CoV-2-associated. Using the MIRA data, each spike-specific TCR was assigned both to the spike region to which the TCR was reactive and to a CD4 or CD8 class. Log10-transformed breadth and depth values were compared by one-way ANOVA with Sidak's multiple comparisons tests. This is the immuneACCESS table as TCRdb keeps it, with only in-frame sequences that have V and J called. A part of the clones is gone; compared with another copy, unresolved V genes explain less than half, and the rest is unexplained. V and J calls and clone size come straight from that table; D and trimming were deduced from the DNA. This sample holds about 160,000 clones; 94% were observed only once. The ten largest make up about 4.6% of the sample.

The meaning of the sample's time point label: about 28 days (+/-7) after the second vaccine dose. AZD1222 recipients given second doses at about 4 weeks or at about 12 weeks were pooled, since spike-specific TCR depth and breadth were not found to differ between the two schedules. Vaccinee samples came from UK trials COV001 and COV002, including a single-blind randomized controlled phase 2/3 trial of AZD1222 (ChAdOx1 nCoV-19) in healthy adults. Trial participant PBMC samples were collected at day 0 and day 28 after the second dose for TCRbeta chain sequencing. The V and J genes are TRBV21-1 and TRBJ1-6. TRBV21-1 is assigned pseudogene status. Sequencing used peripheral blood, obtained 28 days after the second AZD1222 dose. This TCR came from an adult who received the AZD1222 COVID-19 vaccine. The base sequence is TGTGCCAGCAGTGCGGGGGAGAGTTTTGTGAATTCACCCCTCCACTTT. It codes for CASSAGESFVNSPLHF.